This T cell receptor beta chain was recovered during a study of radiation and T cells in renal cell carcinoma. In the study overall: Nephrectomy followed 15 Gy stereotactic body radiation by 4 weeks. Study-wide points: Top tumor clonotypes rose in blood 2 weeks post-radiation, then contracted. No pretreatment tumor biopsies were available for baseline clonotypes.

V lost 4 bases and J lost 5, with 21 bases in between. The CDR3 runs to 16 residues. Per the germline V gene, CDR1 is SGHRS and CDR2 is YFSETQ. The method was immunoSEQ multiplex PCR; TCRdb's version includes in-frame clones alone and lacks a portion of them. The repertoire holds about 22,000 clones, with approximately 80% as singletons. In regard to this clone: Its specificity is unknown.

Time point denoted: baseline pretreatment blood. Treatment indicated: 15 Gy SBRT to primary tumor, nephrectomy 4 weeks later. Serial blood draws occurred at baseline and 2 and 4 weeks post-SBRT. The rearrangement links TRBV5-1 to TRBJ1-2; a weak D match, TRBD1 (5 bases). This TCR was sampled from a man aged 60 to 69 with renal cell carcinoma. The source material was blood, sampled from a patient whose treatment included radiotherapy and nephrectomy. DNA of the CDR3: TGCGCCAGCAGCCCCGGGAACGTGCAGGGATGGTATGGCTACACCTTC. As protein: CASSPGNVQGWYGYTF.